This T cell receptor beta chain was identified in a study of somatic mutations in cytotoxic T cells in rheumatoid arthritis. V was pared by 2 bases and J by 4 bases, with 2 bases of the junction left unmatched. The germline V gene has CDR1 LNHDA and CDR2 SQIVND (reference sequence). The CDR3 extends over 14 amino acids. As processed by the authors: There were rare matches between patient CD8+ clones larger than 1% and published virus-specific TCRB sequences. Repertoires were generated with immunoSEQ multiplex PCR, while TCRdb's copy carries only in-frame clones and drops some. V and J calls and clone size come straight from that table; D and trimming were deduced from the DNA. The data show a few thousand clones, with around 78% seen just once and around 38% held by the top ten.

The sequence derives from a man between 65 and 85 years old with rheumatoid arthritis. Sequenced input: CD8+ T cells sorted from blood. The J gene is TRBJ2-3, the V gene TRBV19, with 8 bases aligning to TRBD2. Here the CDR3 DNA reads TGTGCCAGTAGTATATACGGGGGGGCAGATACGCAGTATTTT. Protein: CASSIYGGADTQYF.